The TCR beta chain described here comes from a study of cytomegalovirus exposure and HLA in healthy donors. Overall study findings and caveats: According to a subsequent analysis, TCR clusters identified in the first cohort showed a tendency to co-occur across the 120 validation repertoires. Cytomegalovirus association was assigned to more than 150 TCR beta chains.

On this clone: Its antigen is not identified.

The repertoire was sequenced with immunoSEQ multiplex PCR; TCRdb's copy has only in-frame clones and lacks some. This sample has roughly 60,000 clones; 91% occur once, and the top ten carry about 2.2%. The CDR3 covers 16 residues. Per germline, CDR1 MNHNY and CDR2 SVGAGI (reference sequence). V shed 4 bases and J 7 bases; nucleotides not matched to a gene: 5. The V gene is TRBV6-6, the J gene TRBJ2-2; 14 bases are a match to TRBD2. The sequenced material came from PBMCs. This TCR was recovered from a woman aged 30 to 39 in good health and CMV-seronegative. The CDR3 nucleotides are TGTGCCAGCAGTTCCCCGGGACTAGCGGGAGACGGGGAGCTGTTTTTT. Protein product: CASSSPGLAGDGELFF.